This entry concerns a single T cell receptor (beta chain). Germline trimming cut 5 bases from V and 5 bases from J; bases unmatched to any gene: 9. Germline V gene sequence: CDR1 SGDLS, CDR2 YYNGEE. The CDR3 covers 15 residues. The sample belongs to a study of blood T cell repertoires in COVID-19. Study summary: Spain, Italy and the United States supplied samples that represented acute and convalescent COVID-19. PBMCs, B-cell-depleted T cells, or T cells were the source of the cDNA or gDNA that made up the material.

Under the authors' procedure: How many nucleated cells were present was estimated from reference gene primer amplification. Measured with immunoSEQ multiplex PCR; TCRdb has only the in-frame clones, and not every one. That table supplies the V and J calls and clone size; D and trimming were determined from the DNA. The sample carries 140,000 or so clones, around 89% recorded once. Seattle patient enrollment occurred during active infection, with longitudinal follow-up thereafter. The genes are TRBV9 and TRBJ1-1; 10 bases are shared with TRBD1. This clonotype was sampled from a human donor with COVID-19, enrolled during active disease. The donor label of this sample is uncertain. Sequenced material: peripheral blood. CDR3 coding DNA: TGTGCCAGCAGAAGAGGGGGGACAGGGGAAACTGAAGCTTTCTTT. It yields the protein CASRRGGTGETEAFF. The whole variable domain, filled in from reference TRBV9 and TRBJ1-1, reads DSGVTQTPKHLITATGQRVTLRCSPRSGDLSVYWYQQSLDQGLQFLIQYYNGEERAKGNILERFSAQQFPDLHSELNLSSLELGDSALYFCASRRGGTGETEAFFGQGTRLTVV.